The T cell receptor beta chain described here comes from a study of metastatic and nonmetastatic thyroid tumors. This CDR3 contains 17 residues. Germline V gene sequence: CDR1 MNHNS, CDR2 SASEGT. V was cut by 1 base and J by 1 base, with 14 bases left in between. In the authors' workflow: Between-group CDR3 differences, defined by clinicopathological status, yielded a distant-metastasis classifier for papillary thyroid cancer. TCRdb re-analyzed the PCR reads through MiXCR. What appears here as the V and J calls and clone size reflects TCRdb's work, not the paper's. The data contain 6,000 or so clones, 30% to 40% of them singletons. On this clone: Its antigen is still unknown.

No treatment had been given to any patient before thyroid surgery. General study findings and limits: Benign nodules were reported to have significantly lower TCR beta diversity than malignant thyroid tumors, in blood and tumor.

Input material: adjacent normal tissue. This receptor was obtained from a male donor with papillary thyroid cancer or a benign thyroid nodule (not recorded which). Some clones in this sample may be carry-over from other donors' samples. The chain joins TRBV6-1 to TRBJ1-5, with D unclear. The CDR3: CASSEEPWGGSNQPQHF. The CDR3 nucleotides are TGTGCCAGCAGTGAAGAGCCCTGGGGTGGGAGCAATCAGCCCCAGCATTTT.